This T cell receptor (beta chain) was captured in a study of identical twins. Study results and limitations: Researchers reported weaker excess twin sharing in beta out-of-frame sequences. There were fewer insertions in abundant cord blood beta clonotypes, but memory repertoires showed no such pattern.

This clonotype was picked up a small number of times. The antigen remains unidentified. A single record per CDR3 protein comes from TCRdb applying MiXCR to the 5' RACE reads. This table has a few hundred thousand distinct CDR3 sequences, 10% to 15% appearing once. The CDR3 has 14 amino acids. Germline V gene sequence: CDR1 SGHKS, CDR2 YYEKEE (reference sequence). The V end was cut by 2 bases, the J end by 9 bases, with 18 bases between. In addition, the sample was reused for a study of yellow fever vaccine responses in identical twins.

The chain links TRBV5-5 to TRBJ2-7; the D call may be TRBD1 or TRBD2 (6 bases each). The TCR originated in a woman aged 18-29 years in good health. Source material: CD8+ T cells sorted from blood. The CDR3 is CASSFLRLGGTQYF. The DNA of the CDR3 is TGTGCCAGCAGCTTTCTAAGACTGGGGGGCACGCAGTACTTC. Full variable domain (remainder filled in from reference TRBV5-5 and TRBJ2-7): DAGVTQSPTHLIKTRGQQVTLRCSPISGHKSVSWYQQVLGQGPQFIFQYYEKEERGRGNFPDRFSARQFPNYSSELNVNALLLGDSALYLCASSFLRLGGTQYFGPGTRLTVT.